Presented here are 14 T cell receptor beta chains from one specimen sequenced in a study of T cells after yellow fever vaccination. Each CDR3 protein is one row after TCRdb ran MiXCR on the 5' RACE reads. The sample records 150,000 or so distinct CDR3 sequences, 9.3% being singletons. This specimen was CD8+ T cells sorted from PBMCs, taken 45 days after the yellow fever booster vaccination. Receptor source: a man between 18 and 29 years old who received the YFV17D yellow fever vaccine.

The CDR3 protein is CASSYSLLAGGETQYF. CDR3 nucleotide sequence: TGTGCCAGCAGTTACTCGTTACTAGCGGGGGGAGAGACCCAGTACTTC. The gene calls are TRBV6-6 and TRBJ2-5; 12 positions agree with TRBD2. V shed 0 bases and J 4 bases; nucleotides not matched to a gene: 3. This CDR3 region has 16 residues. In germline, CDR1 is MNHNY, CDR2 SVGAGI (reference sequence).

This clonotype turned up a few times. The chain employs TRBV19 and TRBJ1-5; D uncertain. The CDR3 sequence is 19 residues long. The V end was cut by 3 bases, the J end by 5 bases, with 26 bases between. The V gene's germline CDR1 is LNHDA and CDR2 SQIVND (reference sequence). The CDR3 nucleotides are TGTGCCAGTAGTATTTCGGGAATCTGGCGCGGTCATTCCTATCAGCCCCAGCATTTT. This codes for CASSISGIWRGHSYQPQHF.

The chain recombines TRBV11-2 with TRBJ1-5; 7 nucleotides line up with TRBD1. Germline CDR1 is SGHAT and CDR2 is FQNNGV. The CDR3 contains 13 residues. Losses at the gene ends were 8 bases for V and 3 bases for J; bases not matched to a gene: 4. CDR3 amino acids: CASGDRDNQPQHF. The CDR3 DNA follows: TGTGCCAGCGGCGACAGGGACAATCAGCCCCAGCATTTT. Based on the CDR3 plus reference TRBV11-2 and TRBJ1-5, the full variable domain is EAGVAQSPRYKIIEKRQSVAFWCNPISGHATLYWYQQILGQGPKLLIQFQNNGVVDDSQLPKDRFSAERLKGVDSTLKIQPAKLEDSAVYLCASGDRDNQPQHFGDGTRLSIL.

The chain is built from TRBV3-1 and TRBJ1-2; the D gene is possibly TRBD1 (6 bases). V dropped 0 bases and J dropped 8 bases, with 16 bases sitting between them. The CDR3 length is 15 residues. CDR1 and CDR2 (germline): LGHDT, YNNKEL (reference sequence). For the CDR3, the DNA is TGTGCCAGCAGCCAAGAAGGGTGGGGGGCGCGCGGCTACACCTTC. It encodes CASSQEGWGARGYTF.

There are a few counts of this clonotype. The chain joins TRBV12-3 or TRBV12-4 to TRBJ2-1; 14 bases are shared with TRBD2. Trimming took 5 bases from V and 7 from J; bases not matched to a gene: 4. The CDR3 covers 15 residues. CDR3 residues: CASSMTSGGANEQFF. In DNA form, the CDR3 reads TGTGCCAGCAGTATGACTAGCGGGGGGGCAAATGAGCAGTTCTTC.

This clonotype was recorded a few times. The chain uses TRBV20-1 and TRBJ2-7, with 7 nucleotides matching TRBD2. Per the germline V gene, CDR1 is DFQATT and CDR2 is SNEGSKA (reference sequence). This CDR3 has 12 amino acids. V gave up 7 bases and J gave up 6 bases; unmatched junction bases: 9. For the CDR3, the DNA is TGCAGTGGCCCGGGGGGAAGGGGCGAGCAGTACGTC. Its translation: CSGPGGRGEQYV.

This chain connects TRBV6-2 or TRBV6-3 to TRBJ1-2; 7 nucleotides line up with TRBD1. Germline loops: CDR1 MNHEY, CDR2 SVGEGT. The CDR3 consists of 16 residues. With 0 bases clipped from V and 5 bases from J, the junction kept 9 bases outside the gene matches. This chain's CDR3 is CASSYSRTGAPYGYTF. The CDR3 DNA sequence: TGTGCCAGCAGTTACTCGAGAACAGGGGCGCCTTATGGCTACACCTTC.

V is TRBV7-2 and J is TRBJ1-3; D is unresolved. Trimming shortened V by 6 bases and J by 3 bases, and 12 bases separated the two germline ends. Germline CDR1 reads SGHTA; CDR2 reads FQGNSA. This CDR3 is built from 14 residues. The CDR3 DNA reads TGTGCCAGCAGACGACGGGAGGATGGAAACACCATATATTTT. It encodes CASRRREDGNTIYF.

This clonotype showed up just a few times. This sequence joins TRBV11-2 and TRBJ2-7; TRBD1 is a possible D gene (6 bases). The CDR3 covers 14 residues. Germline-derived CDR1 and CDR2 are SGHAT and FQNNGV. Deletions cut 5 bases from V and 3 bases from J, with 14 bases between. This chain's CDR3 is CASSLGGIIYEQYF. The CDR3 bases are TGTGCCAGCAGCCTTGGGGGCATCATCTACGAGCAGTACTTC.

V usage is TRBV4-1 and J usage is TRBJ1-5, with a possible D match to TRBD1 (5 bases). Per germline, CDR1 MGHRA and CDR2 YSYEKL. The CDR3 runs to 16 residues. With 8 bases removed from V and 1 base from J, the gap between germline ends came to 18 bases. This CDR3 reads CASRLGRGMSNQPQHF. The CDR3 DNA reads TGCGCCAGCCGACTGGGGCGCGGTATGAGCAATCAGCCCCAGCATTTT.

This clonotype has more than one count but fewer than ten. The chain uses TRBV7-2 and TRBJ2-7; D uncertain. Germline CDR1 reads SGHTA; CDR2 reads FQGNSA. Between the trimmed V and J ends, which lost 5 bases and 7 bases, there was a span of 9 bases. The CDR3 covers 11 residues. The CDR3 spells CASSLAAEQYF. The DNA of the CDR3 is TGTGCCAGCAGCCTTGCGGCGGAGCAGTACTTC. The entire variable domain, with the rest obtained from reference TRBV7-2 and TRBJ2-7, is as follows: GAGVSQSPSNKVTEKGKDVELRCDPISGHTALYWYRQSLGQGLEFLIYFQGNSAPDKSGLPSDRFSAERTGGSVSTLTIQRTQQEDSAVYLCASSLAAEQYFGPGTRLTVT.

V usage is TRBV4-2 and J usage is TRBJ1-1; no clear D gene. CDR1 and CDR2 from the germline V gene are LGHNA and YNFKEQ. This CDR3 spans 15 amino acids. V lost 5 bases to trimming and J lost 0 bases, with 13 bases between them. The CDR3 coding sequence is TGTGCCAGCAGCATTCAGACCGACTTGAACACTGAAGCTTTCTTT. Amino acids: CASSIQTDLNTEAFF.

This clonotype was counted between two and nine times. V and J are TRBV6-2 or TRBV6-3 and TRBJ2-5; D is possibly TRBD1 (5 bases). CDR3 length: 16 residues. The V and J ends lost 6 bases and 0 bases respectively, with 17 bases between them. Looked up from germline, CDR1 is MNHEY and CDR2 is SVGEGT. The CDR3 DNA reads TGTGCCAGCAGCCGCATCAGGGTGTTGTACCAAGAGACCCAGTACTTC. It specifies CASSRIRVLYQETQYF.

This clonotype was seen a few times. The CDR3 DNA reads as TGTGCCAGCAGCTTGGACCGCGGTATAGATACGCAGTATTTT. Protein: CASSLDRGIDTQYF. The chain links TRBV11-3 to TRBJ2-3; D gene unclear. Germline V lookup: CDR1 SGHNT, CDR2 YENEEA. V was clipped by 3 bases and J by 5 bases, with 12 bases between them. The CDR3 contains 14 residues.